The 20 T cell receptor beta chains in this list originate from one sample, sequenced in a study of CD8 T cells in Susac syndrome. Reverse transcription of roughly 0.5 to 1 ug RNA was performed with random hexamers. TCRdb itself ran the immunoSEQ multiplex PCR reads through MiXCR, one entry per CDR3 protein. Of approximately 190,000 distinct CDR3 sequences in the sample, about 94% were seen once. Source material: CD4+ T cells from PBMCs. The receptors here all came from a human donor with Susac syndrome.

The CDR3, as DNA: TGCGCCAGCAGCCAACGGACTAGCGGGGGCCCTGGGGCAGATACGCAGTATTTT. Translated: CASSQRTSGGPGADTQYF. V is TRBV4-3 and J is TRBJ2-3, with 13 bases lining up with TRBD2. V lost 2 bases and J lost 4; bases outside the gene matches: 9. The CDR3 has 18 amino acids. Germline assignment: CDR1 LGHNA and CDR2 YSLEER.

In its sample, this clonotype was seen once. The CDR3 DNA reads as TGCGCCAGCAGCCCTACCGCCGGGACAGGGACCTTAGTTGGCTACACCTTC. Its translation: CASSPTAGTGTLVGYTF. The V and J genes are TRBV4-1 and TRBJ1-2; 9 bases align to TRBD1. The V gene's germline CDR1 is MGHRA and CDR2 YSYEKL. CDR3 length: 17 amino acids. J gave up 7 bases and V 4 bases, and 16 bases lay outside the gene matches.

The sample holds a few counts of this clonotype. The V gene is TRBV29-1, the J gene TRBJ2-7, with D uncertain. CDR3 size: 11 residues. Germline CDR1 reads SQVTM; CDR2 reads ANQGSEA. V was trimmed by 5 bases and J by 1 base, leaving 6 bases between them. The CDR3 DNA is TGCAGCGTTTTGGGATCCTACGAGCAGTACTTC. It yields the protein CSVLGSYEQYF.

Only one count was recorded for this clonotype. The J gene is TRBJ1-2, the V gene TRBV20-1; D uncertain. Per germline, CDR1 DFQATT and CDR2 SNEGSKA (reference sequence). Trimming pared 0 bases from V and 4 bases from J, leaving 9 bases between. The CDR3 is made up of 13 amino acids. CDR3 region: CSARDGVSYGYTF. The CDR3 DNA reads as TGCAGTGCTAGAGATGGGGTATCCTATGGCTACACCTTC.

The chain uses TRBV5-6 and TRBJ2-4, with D perhaps TRBD2 (6 bases). The V end lost 0 bases, the J end lost 10 bases, and 14 bases lay between the germline ends. The CDR3 length is 14 residues. CDR1 and CDR2 from the germline V gene are SGHDT and YYEEEE. Here the CDR3 DNA reads TGTGCCAGCAGCTTGGCGACTAGGGTGGTTATTCAGTACTTC. This translates into CASSLATRVVIQYF.

V is TRBV20-1 and J is TRBJ1-5, with 10 bases aligning to TRBD1. The CDR3 covers 14 residues. CDR1 and CDR2 from the germline V gene are DFQATT and SNEGSKA (reference sequence). Trimming cost V 0 bases and J 6 bases; bases outside gene matches: 2. The CDR3: CSAREGTGVQPQHF. As DNA, the CDR3 is TGCAGTGCTAGAGAGGGGACAGGGGTTCAGCCCCAGCATTTT.

The chain couples TRBV7-6 to TRBJ1-1, with 9 nucleotides matching TRBD1. Germline trimming cut 5 bases from V and 5 bases from J; bases unmatched to any gene: 12. Looked up from germline, CDR1 is SGHVS and CDR2 is FNYEAQ. This CDR3 has 16 residues. The CDR3 here is CASSLRLGQGRTEAFF. CDR3 sequence (DNA): TGTGCCAGCAGCCTAAGATTGGGACAGGGAAGGACTGAAGCTTTCTTT.

The genes are TRBV7-9 and TRBJ2-7, with a weak D call TRBD2 (6 bases). CDR3 length equals 15 residues. The germline gives CDR1 SEHNR, CDR2 FQNEAQ (reference sequence). The V end lost 5 bases, the J end lost 1 base, and 15 bases lay between the germline ends. CDR3 protein: CASSPGLSWSYEQYF. The CDR3 coding sequence is TGTGCCAGCAGCCCGGGACTCTCCTGGTCCTACGAGCAGTACTTC.

J is TRBJ2-1 and V is TRBV5-1; the D gene is possibly TRBD1 (6 bases). Trimming cost V 1 base and J 1 base, with 9 bases left between them. The CDR3 consists of 15 residues. CDR1 SGHRS and CDR2 YFSETQ come from the germline V gene. The CDR3 bases are TGCGCCAGCAGCTTGTTTCAGGGGTCCTACAATGAGCAGTTCTTC. This codes for CASSLFQGSYNEQFF.

The CDR3 loop is CSVVQTSGGALPKNIQYF. In nucleotides, the CDR3 is TGCAGCGTTGTCCAGACTAGCGGGGGAGCCCTACCCAAAAACATTCAGTACTTC. The chain recombines TRBV29-1 with TRBJ2-4; 12 positions match TRBD2. CDR3 length: 18 residues. The V gene end was trimmed by 4 bases and the J gene end by 2 bases; junction bases not matched to a gene: 12. Per germline, CDR1 SQVTM and CDR2 ANQGSEA.

Here the CDR3 reads CSVRRRGAGGELFF. CDR3 sequence (DNA): TGCAGCGTGCGTCGCAGAGGGGCCGGCGGGGAGCTGTTTTTT. The chain links TRBV29-1 to TRBJ2-2; D assignment may be TRBD1 or TRBD2 (5 bases each). The CDR3 consists of 14 residues. V was shortened by 6 bases and J by 7 bases, with 18 bases between the two germline ends. Germline V gives CDR1 SQVTM, CDR2 ANQGSEA.

In its sample, this clonotype was seen once. V and J are TRBV9 and TRBJ2-5, with 8 bases that match TRBD2. The CDR3 loop spans 16 amino acids. The germline V gene has CDR1 SGDLS and CDR2 YYNGEE. Unmatched junction bases numbered 8, after V lost 0 bases and J lost 4 bases. Here the CDR3 reads CASSVVGGGRGETQYF. The CDR3 bases are TGTGCCAGCAGCGTAGTAGGCGGGGGGAGAGGAGAGACCCAGTACTTC.

The CDR3 DNA reads as TGTGCCGGTCAGACTCCCAATCAGCCCCAGCATTTT. Protein: CAGQTPNQPQHF. The chain is built from TRBV6-6 and TRBJ1-5; D gene unclear. V was shortened by 11 bases and J by 3 bases, with 11 bases between the two germline ends. The CDR3 length is 12 residues. The germline V gene encodes CDR1 MNHNY and CDR2 SVGAGI (reference sequence).

There are a few counts of this clonotype. The J gene is TRBJ2-7, the V gene TRBV2; D is unclear. Trimming took 8 bases from V and 0 from J, leaving 8 bases between them. The CDR3 has 12 amino acids. From germline, CDR1 is SNHLY and CDR2 FYNNEI. CDR3 bases: TGTGCCAGCTCGTTCAGCTCCTACGAGCAGTACTTC. This sequence encodes CASSFSSYEQYF.

This clonotype was recorded only once. This chain connects TRBV7-3 to TRBJ2-5; TRBD1 matches at 8 bases. Germline CDR1 is SGHTA and CDR2 is FQGTGA. There are 15 residues in the CDR3. Losses at the gene ends were 2 bases for V and 4 bases for J; bases not matched to a gene: 6. The CDR3 reads CASSLQGQGRETQYF. CDR3 bases: TGTGCCAGCAGCTTACAAGGACAGGGTCGAGAGACCCAGTACTTC. The full variable domain, completed using reference TRBV7-3 and TRBJ2-5, is GAGVSQTPSNKVTEKGKYVELRCDPISGHTALYWYRQSLGQGPEFLIYFQGTGAADDSGLPNDRFFAVRPEGSVSTLKIQRTERGDSAVYLCASSLQGQGRETQYFGPGTRLLVL.

The CDR3 here is CASSIQGYQETQYF. In DNA, the CDR3 is TGTGCCAGCAGCATACAGGGATACCAAGAGACCCAGTACTTC. The chain has TRBV12-3 or TRBV12-4 and TRBJ2-5, with a possible D match to TRBD1 (6 bases). Deletions cut 6 bases from V and 0 bases from J, with 11 bases between. The CDR3 length is 14 residues.

The V call is TRBV9, the J call TRBJ2-3; perhaps TRBD1 as D (6 bases). Looked up from germline, CDR1 is SGDLS and CDR2 is YYNGEE. V gave up 3 bases and J gave up 1 base, with 15 bases separating them. The CDR3 is made up of 16 amino acids. CDR3 DNA sequence: TGTGCCAGCAGCGCGGGGTGGGGGCGTGGCACAGATACGCAGTATTTT. Translated: CASSAGWGRGTDTQYF.

In regard to this clonotype: One end of the junction fails to match germline, which may point to a read error. The chain has TRBV5-4 and TRBJ1-6; the match to TRBD1 covers 10 bases. The CDR3 covers 16 residues. The germline CDR1 and CDR2 sequences are SGHNT and YYREEE (reference sequence). Written as DNA, the CDR3 is TGTGCCAGCAGCTTGGCCCCACGGACAGGGGGTTCAGCCCTCCACTTT. It specifies CASSLAPRTGGSALHF.

In this sample, this clonotype turned up once. V usage is TRBV27 and J usage is TRBJ1-2, with 9 bases that match TRBD1. Germline-derived CDR1 and CDR2 are MNHEY and SMNVEV (reference sequence). The CDR3 has 14 residues. V lost 6 bases and J lost 4; bases outside the gene matches: 6. CDR3 in amino acids: CASRGTGRIYGYTF. Written as DNA, the CDR3 is TGTGCCAGCAGAGGGACAGGGAGGATCTATGGCTACACCTTC.

This chain connects TRBV7-2 to TRBJ2-7; 9 bases fit TRBD1. Germline loops: CDR1 SGHTA, CDR2 FQGNSA. The CDR3 spans 18 residues. J gave up 2 bases and V 2 bases, and 13 bases lay outside the gene matches. CDR3: CASSLFFSGGTGTYEQYF. CDR3 DNA: TGTGCCAGCAGCTTATTCTTTTCGGGTGGGACAGGGACCTACGAGCAGTACTTC.